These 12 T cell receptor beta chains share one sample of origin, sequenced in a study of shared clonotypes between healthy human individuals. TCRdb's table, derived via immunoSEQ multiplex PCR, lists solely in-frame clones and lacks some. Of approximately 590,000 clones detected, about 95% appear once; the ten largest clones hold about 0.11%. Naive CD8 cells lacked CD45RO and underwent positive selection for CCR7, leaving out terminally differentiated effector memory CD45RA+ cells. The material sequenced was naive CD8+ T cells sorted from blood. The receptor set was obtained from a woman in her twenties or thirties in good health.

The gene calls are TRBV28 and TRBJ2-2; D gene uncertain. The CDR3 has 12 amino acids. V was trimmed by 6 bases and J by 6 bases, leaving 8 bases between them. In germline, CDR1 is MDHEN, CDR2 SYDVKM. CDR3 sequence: CASRTWPGELFF. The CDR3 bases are TGTGCCAGCAGGACCTGGCCCGGGGAGCTGTTTTTT.

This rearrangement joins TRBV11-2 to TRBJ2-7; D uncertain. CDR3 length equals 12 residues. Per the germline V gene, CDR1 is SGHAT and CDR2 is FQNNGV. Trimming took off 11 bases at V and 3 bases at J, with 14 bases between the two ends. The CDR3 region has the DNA TGTGCCTCCATGGGAACAGTCTACGAGCAGTACTTC. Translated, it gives CASMGTVYEQYF.

CDR3 nucleotides: TGTGCCAGCAGCCCTTTTGGAGAGACCCAGTACTTC. Protein: CASSPFGETQYF. This sequence joins TRBV7-9 and TRBJ2-5, with no clear D. Germline loops: CDR1 SEHNR, CDR2 FQNEAQ (reference sequence). This CDR3 comprises 12 residues. V lost 5 bases and J lost 4, with 8 bases in between.

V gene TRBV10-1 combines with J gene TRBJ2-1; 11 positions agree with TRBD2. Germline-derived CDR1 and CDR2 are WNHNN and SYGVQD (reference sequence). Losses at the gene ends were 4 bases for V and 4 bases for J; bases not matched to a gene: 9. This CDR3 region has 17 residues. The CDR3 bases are TGCGCCAGCAGTGTTGGAGAGACTAGCGGGATTTACAATGAGCAGTTCTTC. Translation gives CASSVGETSGIYNEQFF.

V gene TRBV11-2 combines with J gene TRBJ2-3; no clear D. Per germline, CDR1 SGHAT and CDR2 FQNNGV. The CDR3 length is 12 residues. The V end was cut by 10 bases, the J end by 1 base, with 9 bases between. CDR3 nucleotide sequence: TGTGCCACCTCCCACCGCACAGATACGCAGTATTTT. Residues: CATSHRTDTQYF.

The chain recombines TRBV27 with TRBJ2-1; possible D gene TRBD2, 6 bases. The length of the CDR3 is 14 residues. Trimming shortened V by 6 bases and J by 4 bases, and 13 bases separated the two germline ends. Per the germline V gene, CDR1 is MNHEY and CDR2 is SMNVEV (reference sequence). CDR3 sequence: CASSHRDFYNEQFF. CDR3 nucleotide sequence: TGTGCCAGCAGCCACCGGGACTTTTACAATGAGCAGTTCTTC.

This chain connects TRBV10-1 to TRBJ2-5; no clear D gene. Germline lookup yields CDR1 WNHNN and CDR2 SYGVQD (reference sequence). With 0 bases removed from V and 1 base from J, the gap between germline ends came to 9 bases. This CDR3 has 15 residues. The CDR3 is CASSESTGLQETQYF. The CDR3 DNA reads TGCGCCAGCAGTGAGTCGACCGGGCTCCAAGAGACCCAGTACTTC.

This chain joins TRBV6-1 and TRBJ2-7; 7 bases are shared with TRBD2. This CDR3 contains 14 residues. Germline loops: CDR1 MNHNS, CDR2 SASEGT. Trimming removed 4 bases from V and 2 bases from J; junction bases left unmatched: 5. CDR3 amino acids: CASSVREAAYEQYF. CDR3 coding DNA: TGTGCCAGCAGTGTTCGGGAGGCCGCCTACGAGCAGTACTTC.

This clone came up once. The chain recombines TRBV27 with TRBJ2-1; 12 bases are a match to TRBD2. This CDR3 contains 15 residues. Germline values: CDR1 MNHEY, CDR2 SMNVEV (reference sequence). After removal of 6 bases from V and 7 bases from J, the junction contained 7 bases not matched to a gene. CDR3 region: CASSRTSGIWNEQFF. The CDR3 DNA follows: TGTGCCAGCAGCCGGACTAGCGGGATATGGAATGAGCAGTTCTTC.

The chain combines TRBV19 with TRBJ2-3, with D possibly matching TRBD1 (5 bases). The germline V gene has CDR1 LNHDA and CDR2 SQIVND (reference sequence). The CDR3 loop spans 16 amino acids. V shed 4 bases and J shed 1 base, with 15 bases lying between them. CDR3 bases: TGTGCCAGTAGTACCAACTCAGGGAAGGGCACAGATACGCAGTATTTT. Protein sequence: CASSTNSGKGTDTQYF.

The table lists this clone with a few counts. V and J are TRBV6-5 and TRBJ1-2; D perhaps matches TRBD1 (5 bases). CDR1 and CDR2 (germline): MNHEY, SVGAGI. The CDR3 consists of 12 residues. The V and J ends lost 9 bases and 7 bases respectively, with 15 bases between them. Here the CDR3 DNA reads TGTGCCAGTTTTACACGGGACCGTGGCTACACCTTC. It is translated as CASFTRDRGYTF.

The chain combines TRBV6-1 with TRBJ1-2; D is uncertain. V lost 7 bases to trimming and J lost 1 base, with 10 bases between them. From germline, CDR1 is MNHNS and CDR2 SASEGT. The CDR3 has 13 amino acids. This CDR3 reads CASMRGYNYGYTF. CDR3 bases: TGTGCCAGCATGCGAGGGTATAACTATGGCTACACCTTC.